A single T cell receptor (beta chain) is shown here with its context. Its antigen is unidentified. This entry comes from a study of cytomegalovirus exposure and HLA in healthy donors. Germline V gene sequence: CDR1 SGHRS, CDR2 YFSETQ. V was pared by 2 bases and J by 4 bases, with 12 bases between. The length of the CDR3 is 14 residues. Whole-study findings and limits: Reports showed the classifier diagnosing cytomegalovirus status with high specificity and sensitivity. Cytomegalovirus association was assigned to more than 150 TCR beta chains. Clusters of TCRs from the first cohort tended to co-occur in the approximately 130 validation repertoires (as a later analysis found).

This table comes from immunoSEQ multiplex PCR, and its TCRdb copy is limited to in-frame clones, with some not included. The data hold roughly 250,000 clones, with approximately 86% observed a single time. This TCR was recovered from a woman aged 30 to 39 in good health and CMV-seropositive. The chain couples TRBV5-1 to TRBJ1-1, with D possibly being TRBD1 (5 bases). The sample comprised PBMCs. CDR3 in DNA: TGCGCCAGCAGCTTTGGGGGGGGAGTCACTGAAGCTTTCTTT. This codes for CASSFGGGVTEAFF.